This TCR beta chain is from a study of T cell responses to AZD1222 COVID-19 vaccine. Study-wide background: Second-dose recipients at about 4 or about 12 weeks were treated as one pooled group.

On this clone: Its antigen is unknown.

Study-wide points: In all cases, repertoires were sampled only after the peak T cell response.

Some clones are missing from TCRdb's copy, which holds only in-frame ones; the method was immunoSEQ multiplex PCR. This table has 73,000 or so clones, around 82% appearing once. The germline CDR1 and CDR2 sequences are SEHNR and FQNEAQ (reference sequence). This CDR3 is 15 amino acids long. Trimming stripped 4 bases from V and 0 bases from J, with 12 bases between. The sequenced sample was peripheral blood, obtained on day 0 of AZD1222 vaccination. The chain is built from TRBV7-9 and TRBJ1-2; D ambiguous. The clonotype was recovered from an adult in good health. The CDR3 DNA reads as TGTGCCAGCAGCTCCCCCGGCGGGGCTAACTATGGCTACACCTTC. It specifies CASSSPGGANYGYTF.